This passage covers 31 T cell receptor beta chains from one sample sequenced in a study of identical twins. TCRdb called the 5' RACE reads again in MiXCR, with one record for every CDR3 protein. The sample has 1.5 million to 2 million distinct CDR3 sequences; less than 40% are singletons. The source material was cord blood. These receptors originate from a newborn girl in good health.

This clonotype has more than one count but fewer than ten. V and J are TRBV6-6 and TRBJ2-7; D possibly uses TRBD1 or TRBD2 (5 bases each). V was cut by 3 bases and J by 7 bases, with 13 bases left in between. Germline CDR1 and CDR2: MNHNY and SVGAGI (reference sequence). This CDR3 is built from 13 residues. The CDR3 here is CASSYWDGREQYF. The CDR3 nucleotides read TGTGCCAGCAGTTATTGGGACGGCCGGGAGCAGTACTTC.

The CDR3 DNA is TGTGCCAGCAGCTTATCGGGGGCCGGCTACAATGAGCAGTTCTTC. Translated, it gives CASSLSGAGYNEQFF. This chain uses TRBV7-2 with TRBJ2-1; either TRBD1 or TRBD2 may supply D (6 bases each). Germline CDR1 reads SGHTA; CDR2 reads FQGNSA. This CDR3 region has 15 residues. V lost 2 bases and J 3 bases, leaving 11 bases between the germline ends.

The J gene is TRBJ2-1, the V gene TRBV6-2 or TRBV6-3; 7 bases align to TRBD2. The V segment lost 0 bases and the J segment 6 bases; nucleotides outside the gene matches: 8. The CDR3 contains 16 residues. In germline, CDR1 is MNHEY, CDR2 SVGEGT. CDR3 in amino acids: CASSYSTGTKINEQFF. CDR3 sequence (DNA): TGTGCCAGCAGTTACTCTACCGGGACTAAGATCAATGAGCAGTTCTTC.

The V gene is TRBV24-1, the J gene TRBJ1-5; TRBD1 matches at 9 bases. Germline assignment: CDR1 KGHDR and CDR2 SFDVKD. This CDR3 has 12 amino acids. Trimming at V came to 10 bases and at J to 7 bases, leaving 4 bases not matched to a gene. CDR3 bases: TGTGCCACGGACAGGGGAAGGCAGCCCCAGCATTTT. This translates into CATDRGRQPQHF.

In its sample, this clonotype was seen many times. The chain employs TRBV29-1 and TRBJ1-5; 10 nucleotides match TRBD1. Germline V CDR1 and CDR2: SQVTM, ANQGSEA. CDR3 size: 13 residues. V gave up 7 bases and J gave up 5 bases; unmatched junction bases: 5. As DNA, the CDR3 is TGCAGCGCCTGGACAGGGGGGCATCAGCCCCAGCATTTT. Protein: CSAWTGGHQPQHF.

This chain uses TRBV28 with TRBJ2-7, with D perhaps matching TRBD1 (5 bases). V was shortened by 4 bases and J by 0 bases, with 10 bases between the two germline ends. CDR3 size: 14 residues. CDR1 is MDHEN and CDR2 is SYDVKM in the germline V gene. CDR3 sequence reads: CASSYQGSSYEQYF. The CDR3 DNA is TGTGCCAGCAGTTATCAGGGAAGCTCCTACGAGCAGTACTTC.

The V and J genes are TRBV7-2 and TRBJ2-1; 13 bases fit TRBD2. CDR1 is SGHTA and CDR2 is FQGNSA in the germline V gene. The CDR3 runs to 14 residues. J gave up 8 bases and V 6 bases, and 4 bases lay outside the gene matches. In nucleotides, the CDR3 is TGTGCCAGCAGGTCGACTAGCGGGAGGCATGAGCAGTTCTTC. This encodes CASRSTSGRHEQFF.

This clonotype was recorded only once. The chain recombines TRBV11-3 with TRBJ2-1, with D possibly being TRBD2 (5 bases). The germline CDR1 and CDR2 sequences are SGHNT and YENEEA. The CDR3 has 14 amino acids. The germline V and J ends were trimmed by 3 bases and 5 bases, with 11 bases remaining between them. DNA for the CDR3: TGTGCCAGCAGCTTTAGGGCTAGCAACAATGAGCAGTTCTTC. Translating gives CASSFRASNNEQFF.

The rearrangement joins TRBV7-9 to TRBJ2-7; 12 nucleotides match TRBD2. J gave up 6 bases and V 6 bases, and 6 bases lay outside the gene matches. CDR3 length: 14 amino acids. Germline CDR1 reads SEHNR; CDR2 reads FQNEAQ (reference sequence). Written as DNA, the CDR3 is TGTGCCAGCAGAGGAACACTAGCGGGAGGCGAGCAGTACTTC. Translation gives CASRGTLAGGEQYF.

The chain links TRBV28 to TRBJ2-3; a possible D gene is TRBD1 (6 bases). The CDR3 covers 19 residues. The V end lost 0 bases, the J end lost 3 bases, and 22 bases lay between the germline ends. CDR1 and CDR2 (germline): MDHEN, SYDVKM. Here the CDR3 reads CASSLWPQRSKGGTDTQYF. The CDR3 nucleotides are TGTGCCAGCAGTTTATGGCCCCAGCGGAGTAAAGGGGGAACAGATACGCAGTATTTT. The whole variable domain, remainder taken from reference TRBV28 and TRBJ2-3, is DVKVTQSSRYLVKRTGEKVFLECVQDMDHENMFWYRQDPGLGLRLIYFSYDVKMKEKGDIPEGYSVSREKKERFSLILESASTNQTSMYLCASSLWPQRSKGGTDTQYFGPGTRLTVL.

This clonotype came up a few times. The rearrangement joins TRBV10-3 to TRBJ2-3, with 7 bases fitting TRBD2. V gave up 4 bases and J gave up 1 base; unmatched junction bases: 8. Germline V lookup: CDR1 ENHRY, CDR2 SYGVKD. This CDR3 is 16 amino acids long. This chain's CDR3 is CAISVTERGRTDTQYF. The DNA for the CDR3 is TGTGCCATCAGTGTAACAGAGCGGGGACGCACAGATACGCAGTATTTT.

This clonotype was seen more than once but under ten times. This chain links TRBV9 with TRBJ1-4; D not certain. Germline lookup yields CDR1 SGDLS and CDR2 YYNGEE. This CDR3 has 15 residues. The ends were cut back, 3 bases at V and 3 bases at J, with 12 bases in the middle. The CDR3 DNA is TGTGCCAGCAGCGGCACAGTAAATCCTAATGAAAAACTGTTTTTT. It translates to CASSGTVNPNEKLFF. Full variable domain (remainder filled in from reference TRBV9 and TRBJ1-4): DSGVTQTPKHLITATGQRVTLRCSPRSGDLSVYWYQQSLDQGLQFLIQYYNGEERAKGNILERFSAQQFPDLHSELNLSSLELGDSALYFCASSGTVNPNEKLFFGSGTQLSVL.

About this clonotype: One junction end does not reproduce the germline sequence, and a read error may be involved. This chain connects TRBV28 to TRBJ1-5, with D possibly being TRBD1 (5 bases). The CDR3 runs to 13 residues. The germline V gene has CDR1 MDHEN and CDR2 SYDVKM. The chain's CDR3 is CASTRQRNRPQHF. CDR3 DNA: TGTGCCAGCACCCGACAGCGCAATCGGCCCCAGCATTTT.

This clonotype came up a few times. The CDR3 sequence is CASSSDFRYSYGYTF. For the CDR3, the DNA is TGTGCCAGCAGTTCCGACTTTCGGTATTCCTATGGCTACACCTTC. The V call is TRBV27, the J call TRBJ1-2; D gene uncertain. In germline, CDR1 is MNHEY, CDR2 SMNVEV (reference sequence). The CDR3 covers 15 residues. V was cut by 4 bases and J by 4 bases, with 16 bases left in between.

The genes are TRBV6-2 or TRBV6-3 and TRBJ2-1; D gene unclear. Trimming removed 9 bases at V and 6 bases at J, with 21 bases between. CDR3 length: 15 residues. CDR1 MNHEY and CDR2 SVGEGT come from the germline V gene. The CDR3 is CASSYTPTWGNEQFF. CDR3 coding DNA: TGTGCCAGTAGCTACACTCCTACCTGGGGCAATGAGCAGTTCTTC.

The chain couples TRBV3-1 to TRBJ1-5; D is unclear. The germline gives CDR1 LGHDT, CDR2 YNNKEL (reference sequence). This CDR3 is built from 13 residues. V was pared by 6 bases and J by 6 bases, with 12 bases between. CDR3: CASRKGPGQPQHF. CDR3 coding DNA: TGTGCCAGCAGGAAGGGCCCGGGTCAGCCCCAGCATTTT. Together with reference TRBV3-1 and TRBJ1-5, the CDR3 gives the full variable domain: DTAVSQTPKYLVTQMGNDKSIKCEQNLGHDTMYWYKQDSKKFLKIMFSYNNKELIINETVPNRFSPKSPDKAHLNLHINSLELGDSAVYFCASRKGPGQPQHFGDGTRLSIL.

The chain is built from TRBV4-1 and TRBJ1-1, with TRBD1 identical over 8 bases. Germline V gene sequence: CDR1 MGHRA, CDR2 YSYEKL. V trimming: 6 bases; J trimming: 4 bases; junction bases outside the gene matches: 7. The CDR3 consists of 14 residues. The CDR3 nucleotides read TGCGCCAGCAGGCGGACAGGGAGGAGCACTGAAGCTTTCTTT. Its protein is CASRRTGRSTEAFF.

This clonotype was observed a handful of times. The CDR3 nucleotides are TGTGCCACCTATCAAGGCCTGAACTATGGCTACACCTTC. This sequence encodes CATYQGLNYGYTF. The chain uses TRBV10-3 and TRBJ1-2; D is uncertain. The CDR3 is 13 residues long. V was shortened by 10 bases and J by 2 bases, with 14 bases between the two germline ends. The germline V gene encodes CDR1 ENHRY and CDR2 SYGVKD.

The chain's CDR3 is CASSESTASGGDTQYF. As DNA, the CDR3 is TGCGCCAGCAGTGAGTCGACCGCTAGCGGAGGAGATACGCAGTATTTT. This chain connects TRBV10-1 to TRBJ2-3, with TRBD2 identical over 7 bases. The CDR3 is made up of 16 amino acids. Germline V gene data show CDR1 as WNHNN and CDR2 as SYGVQD (reference sequence). J lost 5 bases, V lost 0 bases, and 8 bases had no gene match.

The rearrangement joins TRBV12-3 or TRBV12-4 to TRBJ1-5; D is unresolved. Between the trimmed V and J ends, which lost 5 bases and 4 bases, there was a span of 9 bases. The CDR3 is made up of 13 amino acids. In DNA form, the CDR3 reads TGTGCCAGCAGTCAAATGCCAAATCAGCCCCAGCATTTT. As protein: CASSQMPNQPQHF.

The chain couples TRBV25-1 to TRBJ2-7, with 9 positions matching TRBD1. Germline V gene lookup returns CDR1 MGHDK and CDR2 SYGVNS. The CDR3 extends over 14 amino acids. V was clipped by 4 bases and J by 5 bases; unmatched bases: 6. CDR3 DNA: TGTGCCAGCAGTGCCTGGACAGGGGTCGACGAGCAGTACTTC. Encoded protein: CASSAWTGVDEQYF.

The gene calls are TRBV20-1 and TRBJ2-3; D tentatively fits TRBD1 or TRBD2 (7 bases each). V lost 4 bases and J lost 6, with 20 bases in between. This CDR3 spans 15 amino acids. Looked up from germline, CDR1 is DFQATT and CDR2 is SNEGSKA (reference sequence). CDR3: CSATTGRGDLDTQYF. The CDR3 bases are TGCAGTGCTACGACAGGGAGGGGGGATTTGGATACGCAGTATTTT.

J is TRBJ2-7 and V is TRBV11-2; D perhaps matches TRBD2 (6 bases). The CDR3 totals 13 residues. Trimming left V 0 bases short and J 7 bases short, with 10 bases between. Germline V gene sequence: CDR1 SGHAT, CDR2 FQNNGV. CDR3: CASSLEPRGEQYF. The DNA for the CDR3 is TGTGCCAGCAGCTTAGAGCCGCGGGGTGAGCAGTACTTC.

This CDR3 reads CSARGFGTGGGTDTQYF. The DNA for the CDR3 is TGCAGTGCTAGAGGCTTCGGGACAGGGGGCGGAACAGATACGCAGTATTTT. The J gene is TRBJ2-3, the V gene TRBV20-1; 12 bases align to TRBD1. From germline, CDR1 is DFQATT and CDR2 SNEGSKA (reference sequence). The junction had 8 bases not matched to a gene; V was cut back by 1 base and J by 3 bases. The CDR3 has 17 residues.

The chain is built from TRBV3-1 and TRBJ2-7; a weak D match, TRBD1 (6 bases). The ends were cut back, 0 bases at V and 3 bases at J, with 15 bases in the middle. This CDR3 has 16 residues. The germline V gene has CDR1 LGHDT and CDR2 YNNKEL (reference sequence). CDR3 DNA: TGTGCCAGCAGCCAAGATCGGACCAGAGGGGGCTACGAGCAGTACTTC. As protein: CASSQDRTRGGYEQYF.

This chain uses TRBV27 with TRBJ2-7, with TRBD1 as a possible D gene (6 bases). The CDR3 totals 14 residues. Trimming stripped 0 bases from V and 7 bases from J, with 13 bases between. Germline CDR1 MNHEY, CDR2 SMNVEV (reference sequence). In nucleotides, the CDR3 is TGTGCCAGCAGTTTATCCCGGACAGAGAATGAGCAGTACTTC. Protein: CASSLSRTENEQYF.

V gene TRBV7-2 combines with J gene TRBJ1-2, with D perhaps matching TRBD1 (6 bases). The germline V gene encodes CDR1 SGHTA and CDR2 FQGNSA. The V and J ends lost 4 bases and 3 bases respectively, with 12 bases between them. The CDR3 contains 14 residues. Here the CDR3 DNA reads TGTGCCAGCAGCTCGCCAGGGGATTACTATGGCTACACCTTC. Translating gives CASSSPGDYYGYTF. Full variable domain (rest looked up from reference TRBV7-2 and TRBJ1-2): GAGVSQSPSNKVTEKGKDVELRCDPISGHTALYWYRQSLGQGLEFLIYFQGNSAPDKSGLPSDRFSAERTGGSVSTLTIQRTQQEDSAVYLCASSSPGDYYGYTFGSGTRLTVV.

This clonotype appeared many times. The chain is built from TRBV29-1 and TRBJ2-1; TRBD1 agrees at 9 bases. V trimming: 5 bases; J trimming: 3 bases; junction bases outside the gene matches: 2. CDR1 and CDR2 from the germline V gene are SQVTM and ANQGSEA. The CDR3 spans 13 residues. For the CDR3, the DNA is TGCAGCGTTACAGGGGGCCTCTACAATGAGCAGTTCTTC. This gives the protein CSVTGGLYNEQFF.

This chain connects TRBV29-1 to TRBJ1-4; 7 bases fit TRBD1. Germline assignment: CDR1 SQVTM and CDR2 ANQGSEA. V lost 4 bases and J lost 6; bases outside the gene matches: 5. CDR3 length equals 13 residues. CDR3 sequence: CSVAGTADEKLFF. The CDR3 region has the DNA TGCAGCGTTGCCGGGACAGCGGATGAAAAACTGTTTTTT.

The V call is TRBV20-1, the J call TRBJ2-2, with D unresolved. The germline gives CDR1 DFQATT, CDR2 SNEGSKA (reference sequence). The CDR3 covers 14 residues. Trimming cost V 3 bases and J 3 bases, with 11 bases left between them. CDR3 DNA sequence: TGCAGTGCTAGCGAGGCCAGTTACACCGGGGAGCTGTTTTTT. Its protein product is CSASEASYTGELFF.

This clonotype was detected once. CDR3 nucleotide sequence: TGTGCCAGCAGGAAAATTACCGGGGAGCTGTTTTTT. Amino acids: CASRKITGELFF. V and J are TRBV28 and TRBJ2-2, with D hard to call. The CDR3 contains 12 residues. V lost 6 bases and J lost 5, with 7 bases in between. Germline values: CDR1 MDHEN, CDR2 SYDVKM.